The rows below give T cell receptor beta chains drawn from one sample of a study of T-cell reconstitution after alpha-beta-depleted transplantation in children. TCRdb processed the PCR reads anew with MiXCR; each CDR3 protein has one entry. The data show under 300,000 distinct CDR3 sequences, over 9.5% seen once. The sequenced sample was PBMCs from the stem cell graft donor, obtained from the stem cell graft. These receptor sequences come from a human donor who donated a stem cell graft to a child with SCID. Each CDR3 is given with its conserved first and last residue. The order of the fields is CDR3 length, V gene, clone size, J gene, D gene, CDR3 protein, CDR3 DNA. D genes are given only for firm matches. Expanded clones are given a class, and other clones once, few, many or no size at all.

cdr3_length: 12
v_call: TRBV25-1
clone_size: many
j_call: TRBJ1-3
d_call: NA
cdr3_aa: CASSLSGNTIYF
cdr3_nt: TGTGCCAGCTCCCTCTCTGGAAACACCATATATTTT

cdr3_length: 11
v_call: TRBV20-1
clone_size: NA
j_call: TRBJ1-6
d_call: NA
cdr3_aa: CSARAEAPLHF
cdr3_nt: TGCAGTGCTAGAGCGGAGGCACCCCTCCACTTT

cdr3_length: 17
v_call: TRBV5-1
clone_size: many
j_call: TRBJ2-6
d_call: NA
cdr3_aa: CASSPSQGNSGANVLTF
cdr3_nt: TGCGCCAGCAGCCCGTCCCAGGGCAACTCTGGGGCCAACGTCCTGACTTTC

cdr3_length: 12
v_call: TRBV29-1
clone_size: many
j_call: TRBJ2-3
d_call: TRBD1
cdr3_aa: CSVGQGTDTQYF
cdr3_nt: TGCAGCGTGGGACAGGGGACAGATACGCAGTATTTT

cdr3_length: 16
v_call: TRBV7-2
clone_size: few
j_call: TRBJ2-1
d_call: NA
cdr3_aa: CASSLKSGVTYNEQFF
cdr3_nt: TGTGCCAGCAGCTTAAAGAGTGGGGTCACCTACAATGAGCAGTTCTTC

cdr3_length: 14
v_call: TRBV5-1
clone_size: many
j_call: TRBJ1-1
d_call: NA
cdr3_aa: CASSLVTGYTEAFF
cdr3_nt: TGCGCCAGCAGTTTGGTAACAGGGTACACTGAAGCTTTCTTT

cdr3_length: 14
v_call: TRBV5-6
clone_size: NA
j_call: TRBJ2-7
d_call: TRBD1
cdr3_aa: CASGRGGTGYEQYF
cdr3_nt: TGTGCCAGCGGCCGAGGCGGGACAGGTTACGAGCAGTACTTC

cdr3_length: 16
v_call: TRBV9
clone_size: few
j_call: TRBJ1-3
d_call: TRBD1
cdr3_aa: CASSFRGQVSGNTIYF
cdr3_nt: TGTGCCAGCAGCTTCCGCGGACAGGTCTCTGGAAACACCATATATTTT

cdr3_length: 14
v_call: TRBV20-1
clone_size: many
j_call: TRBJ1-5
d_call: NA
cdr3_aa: CSAPGAGGSQPQHF
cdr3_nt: TGCAGTGCCCCCGGGGCAGGAGGCAGTCAGCCCCAGCATTTT

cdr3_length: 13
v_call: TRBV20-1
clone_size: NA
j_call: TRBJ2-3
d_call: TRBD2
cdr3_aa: CSAQLAVKDTQYF
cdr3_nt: TGCAGTGCTCAACTAGCGGTGAAGGATACGCAGTATTTT

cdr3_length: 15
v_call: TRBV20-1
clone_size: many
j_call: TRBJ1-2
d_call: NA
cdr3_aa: CSARGDGSNIGGYTF
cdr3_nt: TGCAGTGCTAGAGGGGACGGCAGTAATATAGGCGGCTACACCTTC

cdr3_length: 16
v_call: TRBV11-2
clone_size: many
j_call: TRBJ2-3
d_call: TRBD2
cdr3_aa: CASSPRGGALTDTQYF
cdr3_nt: TGTGCCAGCAGCCCCCGGGGGGGGGCTTTAACAGATACGCAGTATTTT

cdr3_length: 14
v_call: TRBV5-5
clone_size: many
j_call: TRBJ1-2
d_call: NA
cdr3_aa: CASSLRGDSYGYTF
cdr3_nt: TGTGCCAGCAGCCTTAGGGGGGACTCCTATGGCTACACCTTC

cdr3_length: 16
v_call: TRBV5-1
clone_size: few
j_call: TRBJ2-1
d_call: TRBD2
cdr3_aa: CASSLVPTSGGNEQFF
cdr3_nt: TGCGCCAGCAGCTTGGTTCCGACTAGCGGGGGCAATGAGCAGTTCTTC